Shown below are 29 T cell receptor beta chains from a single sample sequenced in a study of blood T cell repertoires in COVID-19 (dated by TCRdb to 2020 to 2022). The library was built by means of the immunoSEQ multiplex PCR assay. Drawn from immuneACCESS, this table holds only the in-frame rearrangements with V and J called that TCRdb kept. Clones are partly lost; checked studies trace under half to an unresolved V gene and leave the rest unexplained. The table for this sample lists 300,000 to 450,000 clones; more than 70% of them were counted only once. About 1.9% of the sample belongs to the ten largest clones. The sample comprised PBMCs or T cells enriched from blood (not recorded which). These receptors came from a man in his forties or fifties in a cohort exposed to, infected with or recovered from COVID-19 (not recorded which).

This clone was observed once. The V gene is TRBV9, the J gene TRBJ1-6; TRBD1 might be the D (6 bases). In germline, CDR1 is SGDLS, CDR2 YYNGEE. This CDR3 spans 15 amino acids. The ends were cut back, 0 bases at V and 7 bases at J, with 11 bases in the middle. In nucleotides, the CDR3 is TGTGCCAGCAGCGTAGCAGGACAGAAGAATTCACCCCTCCACTTT. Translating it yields CASSVAGQKNSPLHF.

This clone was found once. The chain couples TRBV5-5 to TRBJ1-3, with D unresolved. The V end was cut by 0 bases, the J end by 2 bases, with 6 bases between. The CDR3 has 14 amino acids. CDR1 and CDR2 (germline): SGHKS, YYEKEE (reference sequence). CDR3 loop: CASSLGGTGNTIYF. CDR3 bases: TGTGCCAGCAGCTTGGGAGGCACTGGAAACACCATATATTTT. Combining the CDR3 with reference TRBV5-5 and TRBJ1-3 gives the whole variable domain DAGVTQSPTHLIKTRGQQVTLRCSPISGHKSVSWYQQVLGQGPQFIFQYYEKEERGRGNFPDRFSARQFPNYSSELNVNALLLGDSALYLCASSLGGTGNTIYFGEGSWLTVV.

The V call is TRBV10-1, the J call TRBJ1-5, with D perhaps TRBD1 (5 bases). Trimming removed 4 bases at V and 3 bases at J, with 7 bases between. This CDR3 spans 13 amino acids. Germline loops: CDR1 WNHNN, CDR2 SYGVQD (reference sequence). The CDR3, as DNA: TGCGCCAGCAGTGGGGGCCCCAATCAGCCCCAGCATTTT. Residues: CASSGGPNQPQHF.

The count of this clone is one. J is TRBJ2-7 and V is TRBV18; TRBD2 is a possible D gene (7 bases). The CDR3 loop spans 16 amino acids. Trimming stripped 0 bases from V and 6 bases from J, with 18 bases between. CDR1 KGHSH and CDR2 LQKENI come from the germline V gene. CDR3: CASSPPVGQGRVEQYF. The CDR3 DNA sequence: TGTGCCAGCTCACCACCGGTCGGCCAGGGGAGGGTCGAGCAGTACTTC.

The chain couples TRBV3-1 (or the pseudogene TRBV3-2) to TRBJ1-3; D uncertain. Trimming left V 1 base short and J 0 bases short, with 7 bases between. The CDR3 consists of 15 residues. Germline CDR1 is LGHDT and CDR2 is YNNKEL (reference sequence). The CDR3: CASSQGQFSGNTIYF. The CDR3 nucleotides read TGTGCCAGCAGCCAAGGACAATTCTCTGGAAACACCATATATTTT.

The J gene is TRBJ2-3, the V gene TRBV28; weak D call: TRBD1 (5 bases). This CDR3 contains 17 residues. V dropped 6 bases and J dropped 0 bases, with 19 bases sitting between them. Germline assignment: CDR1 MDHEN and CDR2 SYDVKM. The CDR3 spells CASSTNSKGWSTDTQYF. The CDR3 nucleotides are TGTGCCAGCAGCACCAATTCCAAGGGGTGGAGCACAGATACGCAGTATTTT. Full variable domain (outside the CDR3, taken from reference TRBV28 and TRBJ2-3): DVKVTQSSRYLVKRTGEKVFLECVQDMDHENMFWYRQDPGLGLRLIYFSYDVKMKEKGDIPEGYSVSREKKERFSLILESASTNQTSMYLCASSTNSKGWSTDTQYFGPGTRLTVL.

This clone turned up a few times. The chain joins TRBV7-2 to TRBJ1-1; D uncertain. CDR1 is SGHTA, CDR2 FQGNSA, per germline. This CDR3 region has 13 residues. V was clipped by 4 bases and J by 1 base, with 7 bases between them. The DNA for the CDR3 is TGTGCCAGCAGCTCAGCCAGGAACACTGAAGCTTTCTTT. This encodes CASSSARNTEAFF.

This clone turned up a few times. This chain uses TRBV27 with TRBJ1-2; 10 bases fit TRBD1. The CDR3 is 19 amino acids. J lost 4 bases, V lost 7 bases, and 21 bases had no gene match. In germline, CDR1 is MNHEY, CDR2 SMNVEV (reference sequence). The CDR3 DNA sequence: TGTGCCAGCACAACACGACCCGGGACAGGGGCTCAGTTCGGCTATGGCTACACCTTC. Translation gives CASTTRPGTGAQFGYGYTF.

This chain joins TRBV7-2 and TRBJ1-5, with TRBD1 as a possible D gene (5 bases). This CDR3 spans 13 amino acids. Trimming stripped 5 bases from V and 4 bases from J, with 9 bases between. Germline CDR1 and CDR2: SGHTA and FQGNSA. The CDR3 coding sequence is TGTGCCAGCAGCAACAGGTTGAATCAGCCCCAGCATTTT. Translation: CASSNRLNQPQHF. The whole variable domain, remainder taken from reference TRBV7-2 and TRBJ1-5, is GAGVSQSPSNKVTEKGKDVELRCDPISGHTALYWYRQSLGQGLEFLIYFQGNSAPDKSGLPSDRFSAERTGGSVSTLTIQRTQQEDSAVYLCASSNRLNQPQHFGDGTRLSIL.

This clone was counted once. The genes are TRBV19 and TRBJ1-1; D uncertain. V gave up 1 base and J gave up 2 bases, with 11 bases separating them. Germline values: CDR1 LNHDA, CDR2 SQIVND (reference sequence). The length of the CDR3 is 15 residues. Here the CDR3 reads CASSIVSGSNTEAFF. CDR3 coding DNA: TGTGCCAGTAGTATAGTTTCAGGAAGTAACACTGAAGCTTTCTTT.

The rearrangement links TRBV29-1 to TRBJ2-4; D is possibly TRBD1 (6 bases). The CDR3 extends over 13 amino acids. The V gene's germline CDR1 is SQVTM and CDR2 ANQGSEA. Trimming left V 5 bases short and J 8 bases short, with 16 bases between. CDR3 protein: CSVTNRAPHIQYF. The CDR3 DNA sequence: TGCAGCGTTACCAACAGGGCGCCCCACATTCAGTACTTC.

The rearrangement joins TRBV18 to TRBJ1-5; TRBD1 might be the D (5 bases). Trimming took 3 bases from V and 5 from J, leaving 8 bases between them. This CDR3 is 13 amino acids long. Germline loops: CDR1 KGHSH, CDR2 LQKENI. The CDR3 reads CASSPRGDQPQHF. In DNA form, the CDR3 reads TGTGCCAGCTCACCGCGGGGGGATCAGCCCCAGCATTTT.

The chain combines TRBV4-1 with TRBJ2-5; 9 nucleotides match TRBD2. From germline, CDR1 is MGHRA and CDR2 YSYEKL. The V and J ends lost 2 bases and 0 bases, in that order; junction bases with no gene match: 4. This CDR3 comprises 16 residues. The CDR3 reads CASSQSTSGYQETQYF. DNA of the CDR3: TGCGCCAGCAGCCAATCGACTAGCGGTTACCAAGAGACCCAGTACTTC.

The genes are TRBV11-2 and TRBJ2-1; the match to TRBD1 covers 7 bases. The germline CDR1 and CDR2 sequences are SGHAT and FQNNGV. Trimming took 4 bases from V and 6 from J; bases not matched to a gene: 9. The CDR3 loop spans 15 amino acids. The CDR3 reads CASSSHDRVVNEQFF. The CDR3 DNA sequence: TGTGCCAGCAGCTCCCACGACAGGGTAGTCAATGAGCAGTTCTTC.

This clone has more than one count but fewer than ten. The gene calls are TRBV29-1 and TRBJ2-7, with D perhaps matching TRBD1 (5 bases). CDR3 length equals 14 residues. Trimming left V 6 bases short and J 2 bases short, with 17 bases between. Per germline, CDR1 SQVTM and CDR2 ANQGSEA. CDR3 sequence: CSVETQGSTYEQYF. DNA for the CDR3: TGCAGCGTCGAAACGCAGGGTTCCACCTACGAGCAGTACTTC.

The CDR3 DNA reads as TGTGCCCGAGAAGGGGACGGGGGTGAGCAGTTCTTC. The encoded protein is CAREGDGGEQFF. The rearrangement uses TRBV7-9 and TRBJ2-1; D may be TRBD2 (6 bases). CDR3 length equals 12 residues. Germline V lookup: CDR1 SEHNR, CDR2 FQNEAQ (reference sequence). Deletions cut 11 bases from V and 9 bases from J, with 17 bases between.

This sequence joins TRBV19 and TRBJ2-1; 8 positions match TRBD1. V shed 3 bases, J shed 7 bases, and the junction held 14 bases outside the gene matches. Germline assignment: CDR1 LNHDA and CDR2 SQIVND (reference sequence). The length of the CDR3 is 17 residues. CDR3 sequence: CASSIRWTGRGLNEQFF. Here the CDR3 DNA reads TGTGCCAGTAGTATTAGATGGACAGGGAGAGGTTTAAATGAGCAGTTCTTC.

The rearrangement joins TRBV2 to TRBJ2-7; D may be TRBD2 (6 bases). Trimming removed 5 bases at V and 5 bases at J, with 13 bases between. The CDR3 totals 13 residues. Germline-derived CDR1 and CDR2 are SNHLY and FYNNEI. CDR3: CASSNWDSNEQYF. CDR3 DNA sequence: TGTGCCAGCAGTAACTGGGACTCAAACGAGCAGTACTTC.

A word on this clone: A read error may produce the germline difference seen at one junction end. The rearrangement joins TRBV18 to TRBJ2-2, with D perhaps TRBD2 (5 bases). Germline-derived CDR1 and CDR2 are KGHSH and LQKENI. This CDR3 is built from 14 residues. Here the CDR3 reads CASSPLVNTGELFF. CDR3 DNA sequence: TGTGCCAGCTCGCCACTAGTGAACACCGGGGAGCTGTTTTTT.

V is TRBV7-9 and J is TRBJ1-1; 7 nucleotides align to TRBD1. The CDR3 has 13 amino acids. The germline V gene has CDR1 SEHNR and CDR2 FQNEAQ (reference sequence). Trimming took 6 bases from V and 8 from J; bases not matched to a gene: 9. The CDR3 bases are TGTGCCAGCAGACGTGGAATGGGACAGGAAGCTTTCTTT. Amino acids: CASRRGMGQEAFF.

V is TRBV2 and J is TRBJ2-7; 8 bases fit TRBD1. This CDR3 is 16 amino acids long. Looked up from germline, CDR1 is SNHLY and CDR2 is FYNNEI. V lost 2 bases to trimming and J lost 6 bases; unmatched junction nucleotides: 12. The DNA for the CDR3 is TGTGCCAGCAGTGAAATCGGGACAGGCTCCCCACTCGAGCAGTACTTC. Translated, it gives CASSEIGTGSPLEQYF.

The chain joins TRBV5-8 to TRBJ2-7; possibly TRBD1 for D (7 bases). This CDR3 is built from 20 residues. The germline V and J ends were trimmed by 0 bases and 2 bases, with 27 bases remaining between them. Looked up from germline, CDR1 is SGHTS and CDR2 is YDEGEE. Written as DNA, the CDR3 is TGTGCCAGCAGCTTGGAGGGGGGCGGGACAGCCCTATCTTCCACCTACGAGCAGTACTTC. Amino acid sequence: CASSLEGGGTALSSTYEQYF.

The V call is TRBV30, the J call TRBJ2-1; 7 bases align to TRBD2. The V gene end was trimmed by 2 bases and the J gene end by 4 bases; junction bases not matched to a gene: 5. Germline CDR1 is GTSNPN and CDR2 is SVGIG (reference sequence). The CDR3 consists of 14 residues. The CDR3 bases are TGTGCCTGGAGTCCGGGGGGAGCGTACAATGAGCAGTTCTTC. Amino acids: CAWSPGGAYNEQFF.

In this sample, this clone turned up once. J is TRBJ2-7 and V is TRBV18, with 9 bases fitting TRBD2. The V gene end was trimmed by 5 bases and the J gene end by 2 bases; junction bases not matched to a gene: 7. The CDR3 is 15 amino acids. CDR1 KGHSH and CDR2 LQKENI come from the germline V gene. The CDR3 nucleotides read TGTGCCAGCTCAGAATATAGCGGGAGCGCCTACGAGCAGTACTTC. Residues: CASSEYSGSAYEQYF.

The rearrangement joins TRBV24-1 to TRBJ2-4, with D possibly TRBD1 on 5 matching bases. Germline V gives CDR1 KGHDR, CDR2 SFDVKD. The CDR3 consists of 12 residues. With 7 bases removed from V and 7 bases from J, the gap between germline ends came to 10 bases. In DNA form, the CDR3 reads TGTGCCACCAGCCCCCAGGGTAACATTCAGTACTTC. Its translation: CATSPQGNIQYF.

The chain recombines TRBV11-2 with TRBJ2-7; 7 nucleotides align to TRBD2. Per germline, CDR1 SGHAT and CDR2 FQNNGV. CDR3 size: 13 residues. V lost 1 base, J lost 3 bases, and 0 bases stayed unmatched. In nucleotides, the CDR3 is TGTGCCAGCAGCTTAGGGACTAGCTACGAGCAGTACTTC. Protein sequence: CASSLGTSYEQYF.

The CDR3 loop is CASSPGGLGFAFF. CDR3 DNA sequence: TGTGCCAGCAGCCCGGGGGGCCTTGGGTTCGCTTTCTTT. The chain carries TRBV25-1 and TRBJ1-1, with D possibly matching TRBD1 (6 bases). CDR3 size: 13 residues. Germline V gene sequence: CDR1 MGHDK, CDR2 SYGVNS. V was shortened by 6 bases and J by 11 bases, with 19 bases between the two germline ends.

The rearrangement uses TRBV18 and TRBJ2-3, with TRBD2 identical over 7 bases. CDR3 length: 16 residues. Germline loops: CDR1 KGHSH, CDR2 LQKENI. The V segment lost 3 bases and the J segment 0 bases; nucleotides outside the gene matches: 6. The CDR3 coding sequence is TGTGCCAGCTCACCGACTAGCCCCTCTAGCACAGATACGCAGTATTTT. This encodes CASSPTSPSSTDTQYF.

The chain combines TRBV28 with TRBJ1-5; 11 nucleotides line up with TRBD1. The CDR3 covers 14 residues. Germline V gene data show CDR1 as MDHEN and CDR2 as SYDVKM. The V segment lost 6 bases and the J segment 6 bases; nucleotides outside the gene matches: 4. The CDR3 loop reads CASSRDRGAQPQHF. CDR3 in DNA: TGTGCCAGCAGCCGGGACAGGGGGGCTCAGCCCCAGCATTTT.